Each of the 23 T cell receptor beta chains below was sequenced from the same sample in a study of Ad26.COV2.S vaccination and SARS-CoV-2 variants. This sample's treatment: roughly 20 received Ad26.COV2.S at low or high dose, single or two shots; five or six received placebo; per-sample allocation not given. Repertoires come from day 63 after the first vaccine or placebo injection. Sequencing used immunoSEQ multiplex PCR; TCRdb keeps in-frame clones, though not all of them. The table has about 680,000 clones, around 90% seen once. This sample comprised peripheral blood, obtained in a trial of Ad26.COV2.S vaccine versus placebo. The receptors were sampled from a person between 18 and 60 years old who received the Ad26.COV2.S COVID-19 vaccine or a placebo.

This clone was counted a single time. The chain combines TRBV11-2 with TRBJ1-1; D uncertain. V was trimmed by 3 bases and J by 10 bases, leaving 21 bases between them. Germline assignment: CDR1 SGHAT and CDR2 FQNNGV. The CDR3 spans 15 residues. In DNA form, the CDR3 reads TGTGCCAGCAGCTTCGAGATGGGTCATGGCAGAAGAGCTTTCTTT. Encoded protein: CASSFEMGHGRRAFF.

The chain is built from TRBV3-1 (or the pseudogene TRBV3-2) and TRBJ2-5; 13 nucleotides match TRBD2. J gave up 5 bases and V 4 bases, and 10 bases lay outside the gene matches. The CDR3 has 17 residues. Germline loops: CDR1 LGHDT, CDR2 YNNKEL (reference sequence). The CDR3 reads CASSPHRTSGRLETQYF. CDR3 in DNA: TGTGCCAGCAGCCCGCACCGGACTAGCGGGAGACTTGAGACCCAGTACTTC.

In nucleotides, the CDR3 is TGTGCCAGCAGCTTTGATTTGGGAGCCTTCTCCTACAATGAGCAGTTCTTC. As protein: CASSFDLGAFSYNEQFF. The gene calls are TRBV5-6 and TRBJ2-1, with D perhaps matching TRBD2 (5 bases). CDR1 is SGHDT and CDR2 is YYEEEE in the germline V gene. CDR3 size: 17 residues. The ends were cut back, 2 bases at V and 0 bases at J, with 15 bases in the middle.

The table lists this clone with a count of one. V gene TRBV27 combines with J gene TRBJ2-2; D is ambiguous. Germline loops: CDR1 MNHEY, CDR2 SMNVEV (reference sequence). V lost 6 bases and J 0 bases, leaving 14 bases between the germline ends. The CDR3 is 16 residues long. CDR3 in amino acids: CASSISVGSNTGELFF. The CDR3 nucleotides read TGTGCCAGCAGCATATCGGTGGGATCGAACACCGGGGAGCTGTTTTTT.

This clone was found once. The gene calls are TRBV24-1 and TRBJ1-2, with 8 bases lining up with TRBD1. This CDR3 contains 14 residues. After removal of 3 bases from V and 5 bases from J, the junction contained 4 bases not matched to a gene. The V gene's germline CDR1 is KGHDR and CDR2 SFDVKD. The CDR3 is CATSDPDREYGYTF. The CDR3 region has the DNA TGTGCCACCAGTGATCCGGACAGGGAGTATGGCTACACCTTC.

The genes are TRBV5-6 and TRBJ2-7; TRBD1 aligns across 7 bases. Germline-derived CDR1 and CDR2 are SGHDT and YYEEEE. The CDR3 covers 15 residues. Trimming took 0 bases from V and 2 from J; bases not matched to a gene: 5. CDR3 sequence reads: CASSLAGTAPYEQYF. The DNA for the CDR3 is TGTGCCAGCAGCTTGGCGGGGACAGCCCCCTACGAGCAGTACTTC.

The V gene is TRBV23-1, the J gene TRBJ1-5; the D is unclear. TRBV23-1 is marked as an open reading frame, function uncertain. Deletions cut 7 bases from V and 11 bases from J, with 18 bases between. This CDR3 has 13 residues. The CDR3 is CASTPRGGRAQHF. CDR3 in DNA: TGCGCCAGCACTCCACGAGGAGGGAGGGCCCAGCATTTT.

The V gene is TRBV3-1 (or the pseudogene TRBV3-2), the J gene TRBJ2-1, with 9 bases fitting TRBD2. CDR1 is LGHDT, CDR2 YNNKEL, per germline (reference sequence). The CDR3 spans 15 residues. The trim removed 4 bases at V and 6 bases at J, leaving 7 bases unmatched. The CDR3 coding sequence is TGTGCCAGCAGCCCAGCGGGGGGTTTTGGCAATGAGCAGTTCTTC. This encodes CASSPAGGFGNEQFF.

The chain recombines TRBV11-2 with TRBJ2-5; D call uncertain. The V end lost 4 bases, the J end lost 2 bases, and 8 bases lay between the germline ends. CDR3 size: 13 residues. Germline CDR1 SGHAT, CDR2 FQNNGV. For the CDR3, the DNA is TGTGCCAGCAGCTCAAGCTTACAAGAGACCCAGTACTTC. Protein product: CASSSSLQETQYF.

This sequence joins TRBV2 and TRBJ1-5; 7 bases are a match to TRBD1. V shed 5 bases and J 9 bases; nucleotides not matched to a gene: 13. Germline CDR1 is SNHLY and CDR2 is FYNNEI. The CDR3 consists of 15 residues. The chain's CDR3 is CASSSEDRRRGPQHF. Written as DNA, the CDR3 is TGTGCCAGCAGTTCTGAGGACAGGCGTAGGGGGCCCCAGCATTTT.

The V and J genes are TRBV11-2 and TRBJ2-1, with TRBD2 matching over 9 bases. The V gene's germline CDR1 is SGHAT and CDR2 FQNNGV. V trimming: 0 bases; J trimming: 9 bases; junction bases outside the gene matches: 12. This CDR3 contains 17 residues. The CDR3 reads CASSLDWIAGAPGEQFF. For the CDR3, the DNA is TGTGCCAGCAGCTTAGATTGGATAGCGGGAGCACCAGGTGAGCAGTTCTTC.

The V and J genes are TRBV15 and TRBJ2-1; tentatively, D is TRBD1 (5 bases). Trimming shortened V by 1 base and J by 7 bases, and 14 bases separated the two germline ends. Germline V gene data show CDR1 as LNHNV and CDR2 as YYDKDF (reference sequence). The CDR3 extends over 15 amino acids. In DNA, the CDR3 is TGTGCCACCAGCAGAGCTGGCGCAGGGCGGAATGAGCAGTTCTTC. It yields the protein CATSRAGAGRNEQFF.

The chain uses TRBV2 and TRBJ1-1; no clear D. Germline-derived CDR1 and CDR2 are SNHLY and FYNNEI. Trimming left V 5 bases short and J 1 base short, with 8 bases between. There are 13 residues in the CDR3. The CDR3 coding sequence is TGTGCCAGCAGTCAAGGTACGAACACTGAAGCTTTCTTT. Its protein product is CASSQGTNTEAFF.

This clone was observed a handful of times. CDR3 sequence (DNA): TGTGCCAGCAGTTTTCGGACAGGGGCCATCTATAATTCACCCCTCCACTTT. The encoded protein is CASSFRTGAIYNSPLHF. This chain connects TRBV27 to TRBJ1-6; TRBD1 agrees at 9 bases. The trim removed 3 bases at V and 3 bases at J, leaving 6 bases unmatched. This CDR3 comprises 17 residues. Germline V gene data show CDR1 as MNHEY and CDR2 as SMNVEV (reference sequence).

V gene TRBV5-1 combines with J gene TRBJ2-3, with 11 nucleotides matching TRBD2. Germline V CDR1 and CDR2: SGHRS, YFSETQ. The V and J ends lost 2 bases and 8 bases, in that order; junction bases with no gene match: 4. CDR3 length equals 14 residues. CDR3 DNA: TGCGCCAGCAGCTTTAGCGGGAGGGACGGTACGCAGTATTTT. Translation: CASSFSGRDGTQYF.

The genes are TRBV3-1 (or the pseudogene TRBV3-2) and TRBJ1-2; D remains ambiguous. Germline V gene sequence: CDR1 LGHDT, CDR2 YNNKEL (reference sequence). The CDR3 is 14 amino acids. V was cut by 0 bases and J by 2 bases, with 7 bases left in between. The CDR3 sequence: CASSQDRINYGYTF. In DNA form, the CDR3 reads TGTGCCAGCAGCCAAGACCGAATAAACTATGGCTACACCTTC.

The rearrangement joins TRBV10-3 to TRBJ2-5; TRBD2 matches 11 bases. CDR3 length equals 15 residues. V trimming: 6 bases; J trimming: 5 bases; junction bases outside the gene matches: 8. Germline V gene sequence: CDR1 ENHRY, CDR2 SYGVKD. CDR3 sequence (DNA): TGTGCCATCAGACCCGGACTAGCGGGCTGGGAGACCCAGTACTTC. As protein: CAIRPGLAGWETQYF.

Here the CDR3 reads CASSYSRGTNNSPLHF. CDR3 coding DNA: TGTGCCAGCAGCTACAGCAGGGGGACGAATAATTCACCCCTCCACTTT. This rearrangement joins TRBV2 to TRBJ1-6, with TRBD1 matching over 7 bases. This CDR3 contains 16 residues. Per germline, CDR1 SNHLY and CDR2 FYNNEI. V gave up 6 bases and J gave up 5 bases; unmatched junction bases: 10.

The chain couples TRBV7-2 to TRBJ1-6; 7 nucleotides match TRBD1. Germline V gives CDR1 SGHTA, CDR2 FQGNSA. Unmatched junction bases numbered 0, after V lost 0 bases and J lost 4 bases. CDR3 length equals 15 residues. The CDR3: CASSLAGQYNSPLHF. The DNA of the CDR3 is TGTGCCAGCAGCTTAGCGGGACAGTATAATTCACCCCTCCACTTT. Complete variable domain (other parts from reference TRBV7-2 and TRBJ1-6): GAGVSQSPSNKVTEKGKDVELRCDPISGHTALYWYRQSLGQGLEFLIYFQGNSAPDKSGLPSDRFSAERTGGSVSTLTIQRTQQEDSAVYLCASSLAGQYNSPLHFGNGTRLTVT.

About this clone itself: Other DNA sequences in the sample encode the same CDR3. The chain uses TRBV7-9 and TRBJ1-2; D remains ambiguous. The CDR3 is 12 residues long. In germline, CDR1 is SEHNR, CDR2 FQNEAQ (reference sequence). V was pared by 4 bases and J by 4 bases, with 7 bases between. The CDR3 DNA follows: TGTGCCAGCAGCTCAAGAACCTATGGCTACACCTTC. Encoded protein: CASSSRTYGYTF. The full variable domain, with the rest looked up from reference TRBV7-9 and TRBJ1-2, is DTGVSQNPRHKITKRGQNVTFRCDPISEHNRLYWYRQTLGQGPEFLTYFQNEAQLEKSRLLSDRFSAERPKGSFSTLEIQRTEQGDSAMYLCASSSRTYGYTFGSGTRLTVV.

This clone was seen only a few times. The V and J genes are TRBV6-5 and TRBJ2-5; 7 bases agree with TRBD1. This CDR3 has 14 amino acids. Germline CDR1 reads MNHEY; CDR2 reads SVGAGI. The V and J ends lost 5 bases and 5 bases, in that order; junction bases with no gene match: 8. For the CDR3, the DNA is TGTGCCAGCAGTCCAACAGGGGCGCGGGAGACCCAGTACTTC. Amino acids: CASSPTGARETQYF.

This sequence joins TRBV11-2 and TRBJ2-2; 11 bases fit TRBD1. Unmatched junction bases numbered 8, after V lost 5 bases and J lost 6 bases. CDR3 length equals 16 residues. Per the germline V gene, CDR1 is SGHAT and CDR2 is FQNNGV. CDR3 DNA sequence: TGTGCCAGCAGCCGGTGGGACAGGGGGGTCGCCGGGGAGCTGTTTTTT. Its protein product is CASSRWDRGVAGELFF.

The rearrangement joins TRBV6-6 to TRBJ2-1; D is perhaps TRBD1 (5 bases). The V and J ends lost 10 bases and 0 bases respectively, with 10 bases between them. The CDR3 spans 13 residues. CDR1 is MNHNY, CDR2 SVGAGI, per germline (reference sequence). The CDR3, as DNA: TGTGCCATAAGGGGTAGCTCCTACAATGAGCAGTTCTTC. It specifies CAIRGSSYNEQFF.